The 32 T cell receptor beta chains below all came from one sample that was sequenced in a study of regulatory T cells in long-lasting Graves disease. Sample time point: persistent/refractory GD, antithyroid drugs over 5 years with positive TRAb. The TCR library was prepared using RNA isolated from PBMCs. CDR3-region Arm-PCR and iRepertoire HTBI primers produced the TCR beta libraries. TCRdb recomputed calls from the multiplex PCR reads with MiXCR, one row per CDR3 protein. The sample includes approximately 470,000 distinct CDR3 sequences, under 25% of them seen just once. Sample: peripheral blood mononuclear cells (PBMCs), taken when the disease was refractory, from a patient treated with antithyroid drugs. The receptors derive from a female donor with Graves disease.

As regards this clonotype: Just one base apart from a much larger clone, this may be a read error. The chain employs TRBV6-2 or TRBV6-3 and TRBJ2-5, with D possibly being TRBD1 (5 bases). CDR3 length equals 16 residues. Germline CDR1 is MNHEY and CDR2 is SVGEGT. The CDR3 DNA reads TGTACCAGCAGTTACCCCGACAGCGCCCCCCAAGAGACCCAGCACTTC. Protein sequence: CTSSYPDSAPQETQHF.

In its sample, this clonotype was seen many times. The rearrangement links TRBV7-3 to TRBJ2-5; 8 bases are shared with TRBD2. The ends lost 5 bases at V and 2 bases at J; junction bases unmatched: 7. The length of the CDR3 is 15 residues. CDR1 SGHTA and CDR2 FQGTGA come from the germline V gene. Here the CDR3 DNA reads TGTGCCAGCAGCCCAAAACTAGCGGAACAAGAGACCCAGTACTTC. Encoded protein: CASSPKLAEQETQYF.

The chain couples TRBV12-3 or TRBV12-4 to TRBJ2-3; 9 positions match TRBD2. The CDR3 length is 17 residues. The V gene end was trimmed by 5 bases and the J gene end by 0 bases; junction bases not matched to a gene: 9. The CDR3 sequence is CASSRRLAEESTDTQYF. Written as DNA, the CDR3 is TGTGCCAGCAGTCGAAGACTAGCGGAGGAAAGCACAGATACGCAGTATTTT.

Regarding this clonotype: One end of the junction varies from germline; a read error may be responsible. The chain is built from TRBV19 and TRBJ1-4; 7 nucleotides line up with TRBD1. The germline V gene has CDR1 LNHDA and CDR2 SQIVND (reference sequence). CDR3 length equals 13 residues. The CDR3 loop reads CATQTGRNEELFF. The CDR3 DNA follows: TGTGCCACCCAGACAGGGCGCAATGAAGAACTGTTTTTT.

The rearrangement joins TRBV7-9 to TRBJ2-4; D is possibly TRBD1 or TRBD2 (6 bases each). V was trimmed by 2 bases and J by 1 base, leaving 9 bases between them. CDR1 and CDR2 (germline): SEHNR, FQNEAQ (reference sequence). The length of the CDR3 is 15 residues. The CDR3, as DNA: TGTGCCAGCAGCTTATGGGGGGCTGCCAAAAACATTCAGTACTTC. Translating it yields CASSLWGAAKNIQYF.

This clonotype has ten or more counts. The V and J genes are TRBV10-3 and TRBJ2-7; 7 bases are shared with TRBD1. V lost 5 bases, J lost 2 bases, and 3 bases stayed unmatched. Germline V gene sequence: CDR1 ENHRY, CDR2 SYGVKD. The CDR3 has 13 amino acids. In DNA, the CDR3 is TGTGCCATCAGTAAACAGGGGACCTACGAGCAGTACTTC. Protein product: CAISKQGTYEQYF.

There are many counts of this clonotype. This rearrangement joins TRBV10-3 to TRBJ2-5, with D tentatively TRBD1 (6 bases). Germline V gene data show CDR1 as ENHRY and CDR2 as SYGVKD. The CDR3 spans 14 residues. The V gene lost 4 bases and the J gene lost 1 base, with 10 bases spanning the gap. The CDR3 bases are TGTGCCATCAGTGTGAGAGGGGGCCAAGAGACCCAGTACTTC. Amino acids: CAISVRGGQETQYF.

A note on this clonotype: A single base separates this from a much larger clone, so it may be a read error. The conserved phenylalanine or tryptophan normally closing the CDR3 is absent here, so this likely arose from a read error. The chain uses TRBV28 and TRBJ2-2; perhaps D is TRBD1 or TRBD2 (5 bases each). V lost 8 bases and J lost 1, with 14 bases in between. Germline CDR1 reads MDHEN; CDR2 reads SYDVKM. CDR3 size: 15 residues. In DNA, the CDR3 is TGTGCCAGCGCCCGGTGGGGGATGAACACCGGGGAGCTGTTTTCT. Encoded protein: CASARWGMNTGELFS.

The gene calls are TRBV13 and TRBJ2-5; TRBD1 aligns across 8 bases. The ends lost 5 bases at V and 2 bases at J; junction bases unmatched: 7. The CDR3 contains 15 residues. CDR1 and CDR2 from the germline V gene are PRHDT and FYEKMQ (reference sequence). CDR3: CASSPFDRGQETQYF. CDR3 nucleotide sequence: TGTGCCAGCAGCCCCTTTGACAGGGGACAAGAGACCCAGTACTTC.

The V gene is TRBV20-1, the J gene TRBJ2-2, with TRBD2 identical over 7 bases. With 5 bases clipped from V and 5 bases from J, the junction kept 8 bases outside the gene matches. Per the germline V gene, CDR1 is DFQATT and CDR2 is SNEGSKA (reference sequence). This CDR3 is 14 amino acids long. This CDR3 reads CSADREAATGELFF. CDR3 in DNA: TGCAGTGCTGATCGGGAGGCCGCGACCGGGGAGCTGTTTTTT.

The V gene is TRBV7-2, the J gene TRBJ2-1; 7 bases are shared with TRBD1. Germline V gene lookup returns CDR1 SGHTA and CDR2 FQGNSA. This CDR3 comprises 14 residues. The V segment lost 1 base and the J segment 7 bases; nucleotides outside the gene matches: 4. Written as DNA, the CDR3 is TGTGCCAGCAGCTTAGGTAGGGGGCTTAATGAGCAGTTCTTC. Translating it yields CASSLGRGLNEQFF.

This clonotype was picked up many times. The chain couples TRBV20-1 to TRBJ1-6; 7 bases are shared with TRBD1. In germline, CDR1 is DFQATT, CDR2 SNEGSKA (reference sequence). The CDR3 is 14 amino acids. After removal of 1 base from V and 7 bases from J, the junction contained 4 bases not matched to a gene. The CDR3 DNA is TGCAGTGCTAGAGGGGACAGTGGGAATTCACCCCTCCACTTT. Protein product: CSARGDSGNSPLHF.

This sequence joins TRBV5-6 and TRBJ1-2, with D maybe TRBD1 (5 bases). The CDR3 runs 15 residues. Germline CDR1 and CDR2: SGHDT and YYEEEE. The V and J ends lost 5 bases and 0 bases respectively, with 14 bases between them. CDR3 residues: CASSRGPGANYGYTF. CDR3 DNA: TGTGCCAGCAGTCGCGGACCGGGGGCTAACTATGGCTACACCTTC.

This clonotype was recorded a few times. The CDR3 spells CASSLPGTPSVGFF. CDR3 DNA sequence: TGTGCCAGCAGTCTTCCCGGGACTCCCTCCGTTGGGTTCTTC. The chain joins TRBV28 to TRBJ2-1, with D possibly being TRBD2 (6 bases). CDR3 length equals 14 residues. CDR1 and CDR2 from the germline V gene are MDHEN and SYDVKM. The germline V and J ends were trimmed by 5 bases and 15 bases, with 23 bases remaining between them. Full variable domain (missing parts from reference TRBV28 and TRBJ2-1): DVKVTQSSRYLVKRTGEKVFLECVQDMDHENMFWYRQDPGLGLRLIYFSYDVKMKEKGDIPEGYSVSREKKERFSLILESASTNQTSMYLCASSLPGTPSVGFFGPGTRLTVL.

This clonotype turned up a few times. CDR3 sequence reads: CASSPTAGSSDTQYF. The CDR3 DNA reads TGTGCCAGCAGCCCCACAGCGGGAAGCTCAGATACGCAGTATTTT. The rearrangement uses TRBV7-3 and TRBJ2-3; 7 nucleotides agree with TRBD2. In germline, CDR1 is SGHTA, CDR2 FQGTGA. The CDR3 is made up of 15 amino acids. J gave up 4 bases and V 5 bases, and 9 bases lay outside the gene matches.

This clonotype was recorded a few times. The V gene is TRBV5-1, the J gene TRBJ2-6; possibly TRBD1 for D (6 bases). The germline gives CDR1 SGHRS, CDR2 YFSETQ. The CDR3 length is 16 residues. Trimming removed 4 bases at V and 1 base at J, with 12 bases between. The CDR3 DNA sequence: TGCGCCAGCAGCGCCTTACAGGGTTCTGGGGCCAACGTCCTGACTTTC. This encodes CASSALQGSGANVLTF. Using reference TRBV5-1 and TRBJ2-6 for the parts outside the CDR3, the full variable domain is KAGVTQTPRYLIKTRGQQVTLSCSPISGHRSVSWYQQTPGQGLQFLFEYFSETQRNKGNFPGRFSGRQFSNSRSEMNVSTLELGDSALYLCASSALQGSGANVLTFGAGSRLTVL.

This clonotype was seen a few times. This chain joins TRBV5-1 and TRBJ2-4, with 14 bases matching TRBD2. Unmatched junction bases numbered 9, after V lost 3 bases and J lost 1 base. The CDR3 has 19 residues. Germline V gene lookup returns CDR1 SGHRS and CDR2 YFSETQ. The CDR3 reads CASSWKETSGRGAKNIQYF. The CDR3 DNA follows: TGCGCCAGCAGCTGGAAGGAGACTAGCGGGAGGGGGGCCAAAAACATTCAGTACTTC.

This clonotype was counted ten times or more. The chain combines TRBV27 with TRBJ2-7; 7 positions match TRBD2. This CDR3 is built from 13 residues. With 6 bases clipped from V and 1 base from J, the junction kept 3 bases outside the gene matches. Germline loops: CDR1 MNHEY, CDR2 SMNVEV (reference sequence). Here the CDR3 reads CASRQAGSYEQYF. Here the CDR3 DNA reads TGTGCCAGCAGGCAAGCGGGATCCTACGAGCAGTACTTC.

This sequence joins TRBV6-5 and TRBJ2-2; 9 bases map to TRBD2. The V and J ends lost 1 base and 9 bases, in that order; junction bases with no gene match: 15. This CDR3 is built from 18 residues. Looked up from germline, CDR1 is MNHEY and CDR2 is SVGAGI. CDR3 in amino acids: CASSYLTGASGTARELFF. The CDR3 region has the DNA TGTGCCAGCAGTTACTTGACTGGGGCTAGCGGGACGGCGAGGGAGCTGTTTTTT.

This chain connects TRBV10-3 to TRBJ2-7, with 9 bases fitting TRBD2. With 4 bases clipped from V and 6 bases from J, the junction kept 7 bases outside the gene matches. CDR1 is ENHRY and CDR2 is SYGVKD in the germline V gene. The CDR3 is made up of 14 amino acids. CDR3 in DNA: TGTGCCATCAGTGGCGGGGGGGTGAGAGGCGAGCAGTACTTC. This encodes CAISGGGVRGEQYF.

The sample holds many counts of this clonotype. The chain couples TRBV27 to TRBJ2-7, with D tentatively TRBD1 or TRBD2 (5 bases each). The CDR3 runs 15 residues. The germline gives CDR1 MNHEY, CDR2 SMNVEV (reference sequence). V was clipped by 3 bases and J by 6 bases, with 18 bases between them. The CDR3 DNA is TGTGCCAGCAGTTTCGGGTTGCCAATGAGGGGCGAGCAGTACTTC. This translates into CASSFGLPMRGEQYF.

V is TRBV7-9 and J is TRBJ2-7; the match to TRBD1 covers 7 bases. The junction had 4 bases not matched to a gene; V was cut back by 2 bases and J by 3 bases. CDR1 and CDR2 (germline): SEHNR, FQNEAQ (reference sequence). The CDR3 has 14 residues. Here the CDR3 DNA reads TGTGCCAGCAGCTTAAGGCAGGGGGACTACGAGCAGTACTTC. As protein: CASSLRQGDYEQYF.

This clonotype showed up many times. The chain employs TRBV12-3 or TRBV12-4 and TRBJ2-7, with 7 bases that match TRBD1. This CDR3 contains 14 residues. The ends lost 5 bases at V and 4 bases at J; junction bases unmatched: 8. The CDR3 reads CASSTDREGYEQYF. The CDR3 DNA sequence: TGTGCCAGCAGTACCGACAGGGAAGGATACGAGCAGTACTTC.

This clonotype has a handful of counts. The genes are TRBV12-3 or TRBV12-4 and TRBJ2-1; no definite D call. The CDR3 runs 11 residues. Trimming removed 7 bases at V and 4 bases at J, with 5 bases between. CDR3 in DNA: TGTGCCAGCACCACTTACAATGAGCAGTTCTTC. It is translated as CASTTYNEQFF.

The V call is TRBV5-1, the J call TRBJ2-1; D is perhaps TRBD1 (5 bases). V lost 0 bases, J lost 5 bases, and 6 bases lay in between. CDR1 is SGHRS, CDR2 YFSETQ, per germline. The CDR3 extends over 13 amino acids. The CDR3 is CASSLEGDNEQFF. In DNA form, the CDR3 reads TGCGCCAGCAGCTTGGAAGGGGACAATGAGCAGTTCTTC.

This clonotype has at least ten counts. The gene calls are TRBV6-5 and TRBJ1-6, with D tentatively TRBD1 (6 bases). Germline values: CDR1 MNHEY, CDR2 SVGAGI. The ends were cut back, 2 bases at V and 11 bases at J, with 13 bases in the middle. CDR3 length: 14 amino acids. In DNA form, the CDR3 reads TGTGCCAGCAGTTACGGGCAGGGGAGGGCACCCCTCCACTTT. It encodes CASSYGQGRAPLHF.

This clonotype was observed many times. J is TRBJ2-5 and V is TRBV6-5; 9 bases match TRBD1. Germline trimming cut 2 bases from V and 2 bases from J; bases unmatched to any gene: 6. Germline V gene sequence: CDR1 MNHEY, CDR2 SVGAGI. This CDR3 region has 16 residues. In DNA form, the CDR3 reads TGTGCCAGCAGTTACGTCGTTGGGACAGGGCAAGAGACCCAGTACTTC. Translation: CASSYVVGTGQETQYF.

In this sample, this clonotype turned up a few times. J is TRBJ2-3 and V is TRBV19, with D possibly being TRBD2 (6 bases). CDR3 length equals 13 residues. The V gene lost 6 bases and the J gene lost 2 bases, with 9 bases spanning the gap. The V gene's germline CDR1 is LNHDA and CDR2 SQIVND (reference sequence). In DNA form, the CDR3 reads TGTGCCAGTAGGGGACTCCTCACAGATACGCAGTATTTT. Its protein product is CASRGLLTDTQYF.

This clonotype was seen repeatedly, ten times or more. The chain links TRBV18 to TRBJ1-2, with TRBD1 matching 11 bases. J gave up 0 bases and V 6 bases, and 6 bases lay outside the gene matches. This CDR3 is 16 amino acids long. The germline V gene encodes CDR1 KGHSH and CDR2 LQKENI. The CDR3 DNA is TGTGCCAGCTCGCAGGACAGGGGGCAAGCTAACTATGGCTACACCTTC. It codes for CASSQDRGQANYGYTF.

The sample holds many counts of this clonotype. The chain links TRBV12-3 or TRBV12-4 to TRBJ1-5; D not resolved. The CDR3 consists of 15 residues. V was clipped by 7 bases and J by 1 base, with 14 bases between them. As DNA, the CDR3 is TGTGCCAGCATAAGGACGAGTGGAAGCAATCAGCCCCAGCATTTT. The encoded protein is CASIRTSGSNQPQHF.

The J gene is TRBJ2-5, the V gene TRBV29-1; 8 positions agree with TRBD2. V lost 1 base and J lost 4; bases outside the gene matches: 11. CDR3 size: 16 residues. Germline V gene lookup returns CDR1 SQVTM and CDR2 ANQGSEA. This CDR3 is CSVEGPLSGIGETQYF. CDR3 in DNA: TGCAGCGTTGAAGGTCCCCTTAGCGGGATAGGAGAGACCCAGTACTTC.

This clonotype has a count of ten or more. The chain couples TRBV28 to TRBJ2-7; D is perhaps TRBD1 (6 bases). The CDR3 covers 14 residues. CDR1 MDHEN and CDR2 SYDVKM come from the germline V gene. Trimming shortened V by 6 bases and J by 3 bases, and 15 bases separated the two germline ends. The DNA of the CDR3 is TGTGCCAGCAGCCCGACAGGAAATTTCTACGAGCAGTACTTC. Translating it yields CASSPTGNFYEQYF.